This entry describes one TCR beta chain. Antigen specificity is unknown. Per germline, CDR1 MGHRA and CDR2 YSYEKL. The CDR3 runs 16 residues. The ends were cut back, 0 bases at V and 6 bases at J, with 15 bases in the middle. These data originate in a study of cytomegalovirus exposure and HLA in healthy donors. A multiplex PCR was run with 60 Vbeta primers and 13 Jbeta primers. The data were produced by immunoSEQ multiplex PCR, yet TCRdb's version contains in-frame clones alone and is incomplete. This table holds 150,000 to 200,000 clones, 80% found once. Regarding the study as a whole: Links to common viral pathogens appeared, in a later analysis, for several of the most significant clusters. Sequencing likely generated an artifact that appeared as a cluster of highly shared sequence variants.

The sequencing input was PBMCs. The chain uses TRBV4-1 and TRBJ1-5, with D perhaps TRBD1 (6 bases). This sequence originates from a woman in her 40s in good health and CMV-seronegative. CDR3 protein: CASSQDSGAVGQPQHF. The CDR3 nucleotides read TGCGCCAGCAGCCAAGATTCAGGGGCCGTCGGTCAGCCCCAGCATTTT.